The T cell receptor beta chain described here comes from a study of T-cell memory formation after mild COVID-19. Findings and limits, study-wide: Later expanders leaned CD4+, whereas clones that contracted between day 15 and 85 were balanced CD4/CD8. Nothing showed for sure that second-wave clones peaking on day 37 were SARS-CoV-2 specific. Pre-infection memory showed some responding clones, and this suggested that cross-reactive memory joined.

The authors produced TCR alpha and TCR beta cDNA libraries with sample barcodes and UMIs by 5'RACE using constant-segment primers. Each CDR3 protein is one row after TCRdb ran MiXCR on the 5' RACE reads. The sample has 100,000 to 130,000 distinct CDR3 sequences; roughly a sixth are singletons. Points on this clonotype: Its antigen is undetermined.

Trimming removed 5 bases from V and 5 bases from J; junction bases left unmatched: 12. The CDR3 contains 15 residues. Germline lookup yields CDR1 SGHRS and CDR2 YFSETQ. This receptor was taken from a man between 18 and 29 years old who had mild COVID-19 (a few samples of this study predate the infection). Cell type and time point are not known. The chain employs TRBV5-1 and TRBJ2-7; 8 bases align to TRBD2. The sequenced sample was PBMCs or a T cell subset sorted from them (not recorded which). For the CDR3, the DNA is TGCGCCAGCAGTGTCGGTGCGGGGGGCCGGGACGAGCAGTACTTC. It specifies CASSVGAGGRDEQYF.